This TCR beta chain was retrieved from a study of blood T cell repertoires in COVID-19. Study in general: Material from acute and convalescent COVID-19 was sourced from the United States, Italy and Spain. The analysed material was cDNA or gDNA that came from T cells, B-cell-depleted T cells, or PBMCs.

Germline-derived CDR1 and CDR2 are MNHEY and SMNVEV (reference sequence). CDR3 size: 13 residues. V lost 2 bases to trimming and J lost 13 bases, with 15 bases between them. Assay used: immunoSEQ multiplex PCR; TCRdb lists only in-frame clones, some missing. This sample yields approximately 37,000 clones, of which around 90% are seen a single time; 20% to 25% belongs to the top ten. This chain joins TRBV27 and TRBJ2-1; perhaps TRBD2 as D (5 bases). The sample taken for sequencing was peripheral blood. The clonotype was recovered from a man in his fifties with active COVID-19. CDR3 nucleotide sequence: TGTGCCAGCAGTTTAACTGACGGTAGCGTTCAGTTCTTC. Amino acids: CASSLTDGSVQFF.